This T cell receptor (beta chain) appears in the sequencing data of a study of shared clonotypes between healthy human individuals. Profiled with immunoSEQ multiplex PCR; TCRdb holds only in-frame clones, not every one. There are nearly 1 million clones in the sample; less than 85% occur only once, and nearly 1.5% lies in the top ten. The CDR3 length is 15 residues. The ends lost 5 bases at V and 4 bases at J; junction bases unmatched: 4. The germline V gene encodes CDR1 SGHTA and CDR2 FQGNSA. The study, taken as a whole, reports: A limitation of the genetic and exposure-history diversity represented arose from few donors.

This clone was observed a few times. The antigen is undetermined. This sample also contains other DNA sequences that code for the same CDR3. The sample consisted of memory CD4+ T cells sorted from blood. Described subset: CD45RA-negative fraction. This chain joins TRBV7-2 and TRBJ2-1; TRBD2 matches 11 bases. This TCR derives from a young man in good health. CDR3 residues: CASSAGLAEYNEQFF. In nucleotides, the CDR3 is TGTGCCAGCAGCGCGGGACTAGCGGAGTACAATGAGCAGTTCTTC.